This TCR beta chain is from a study of cytomegalovirus exposure and HLA in healthy donors. Overall study results and limits: As a later analysis showed, a missense DCLRE1C variant was linked to trimming of TCR beta V- and J-genes. Certain sequence variants were highly shared and formed a cluster, and this cluster was likely a sequencing artifact.

About this clone: What it binds is not known.

Deletions cut 11 bases from V and 6 bases from J, with 23 bases between. The germline V gene has CDR1 LNHDA and CDR2 SQIVND (reference sequence). The CDR3 runs 15 residues. Primers for the PCR totalled 60 Vbeta and 13 Jbeta. This table comes from immunoSEQ multiplex PCR, and its TCRdb copy is limited to in-frame clones, with some not included. Among around 65,000 clones listed, 75% were seen once. V gene TRBV19 combines with J gene TRBJ2-1, with D possibly being TRBD2 (7 bases). What was sequenced was PBMCs. The TCR was taken from a woman aged 25 to 39 in good health and CMV-seropositive. For the CDR3, the DNA is TGTGCCCCGCTGGGAGGGGGAGGATTGGGCAATGAGCAGTTCTTC. It translates to CAPLGGGGLGNEQFF.